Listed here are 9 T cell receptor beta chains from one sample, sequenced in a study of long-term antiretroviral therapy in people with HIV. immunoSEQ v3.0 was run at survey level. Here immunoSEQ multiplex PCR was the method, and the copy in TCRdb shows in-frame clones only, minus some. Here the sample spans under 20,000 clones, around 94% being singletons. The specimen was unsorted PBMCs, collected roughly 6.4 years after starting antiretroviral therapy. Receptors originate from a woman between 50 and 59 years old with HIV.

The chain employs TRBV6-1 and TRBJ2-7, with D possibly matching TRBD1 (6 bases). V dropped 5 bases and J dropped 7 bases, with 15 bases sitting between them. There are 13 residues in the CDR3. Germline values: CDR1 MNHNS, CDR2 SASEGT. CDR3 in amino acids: CASSLTGRGEQYF. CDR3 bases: TGTGCCAGCAGTCTCACAGGGAGAGGAGAGCAGTACTTC.

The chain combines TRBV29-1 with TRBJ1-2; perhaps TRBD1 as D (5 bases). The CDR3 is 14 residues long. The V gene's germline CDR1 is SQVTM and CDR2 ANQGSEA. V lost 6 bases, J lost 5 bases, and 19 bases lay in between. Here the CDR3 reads CSVLDSGGSYGYTF. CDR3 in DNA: TGCAGCGTCCTCGACAGCGGCGGTTCTTATGGCTACACCTTC.

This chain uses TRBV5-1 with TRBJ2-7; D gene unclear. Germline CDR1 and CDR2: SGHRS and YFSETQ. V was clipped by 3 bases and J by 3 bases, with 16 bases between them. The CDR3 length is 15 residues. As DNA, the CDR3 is TGCGCCAGCAGCTCCCCCCCCTCCTTAGGCTACGAGCAGTACTTC. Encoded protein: CASSSPPSLGYEQYF.

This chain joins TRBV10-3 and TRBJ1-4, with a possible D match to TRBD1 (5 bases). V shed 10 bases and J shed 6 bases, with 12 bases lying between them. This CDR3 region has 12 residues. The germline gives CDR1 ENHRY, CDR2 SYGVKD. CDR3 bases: TGTGCCACCCAGGGATCCGATGAAAAACTGTTTTTT. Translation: CATQGSDEKLFF.

In nucleotides, the CDR3 is TGTGCCAGCAGCTTAGCGGGACAGGGCACCACTGAAGCTTTCTTT. This translates into CASSLAGQGTTEAFF. The chain combines TRBV7-2 with TRBJ1-1; 9 nucleotides line up with TRBD1. The germline gives CDR1 SGHTA, CDR2 FQGNSA. Trimming at V came to 0 bases and at J to 4 bases, leaving 3 bases not matched to a gene. The CDR3 has 15 amino acids.

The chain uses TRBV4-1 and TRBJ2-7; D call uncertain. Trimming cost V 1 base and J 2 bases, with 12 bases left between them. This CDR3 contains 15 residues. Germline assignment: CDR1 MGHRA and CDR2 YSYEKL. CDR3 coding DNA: TGCGCCAGCAGCCAAGCCCCCCTTATAACCTACGAGCAGTACTTC. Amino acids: CASSQAPLITYEQYF.

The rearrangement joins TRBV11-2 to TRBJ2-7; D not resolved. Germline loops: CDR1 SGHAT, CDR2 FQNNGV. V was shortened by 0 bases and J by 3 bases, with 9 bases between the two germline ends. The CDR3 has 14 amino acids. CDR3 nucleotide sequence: TGTGCCAGCAGCTTAGATCCCCCGGGCTACGAGCAGTACTTC. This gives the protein CASSLDPPGYEQYF.

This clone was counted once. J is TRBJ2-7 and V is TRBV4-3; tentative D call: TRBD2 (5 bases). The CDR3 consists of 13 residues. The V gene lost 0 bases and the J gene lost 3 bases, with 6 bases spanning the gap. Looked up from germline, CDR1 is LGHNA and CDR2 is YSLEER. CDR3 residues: CASSQERVYEQYF. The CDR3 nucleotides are TGCGCCAGCAGCCAAGAGAGGGTCTACGAGCAGTACTTC.

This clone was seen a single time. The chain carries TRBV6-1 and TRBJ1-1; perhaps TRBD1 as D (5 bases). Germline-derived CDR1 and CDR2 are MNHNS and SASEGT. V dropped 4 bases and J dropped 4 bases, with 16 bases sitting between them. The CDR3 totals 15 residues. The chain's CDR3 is CASSVSKQVVTEAFF. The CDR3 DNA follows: TGTGCCAGCAGTGTCTCCAAACAGGTGGTCACTGAAGCTTTCTTT.